This is a list of T cell receptor beta chains from one sample in a study of immune heterogeneity within non-small cell lung tumors. TCRdb analysed the multiplex PCR reads with MiXCR anew, one entry per CDR3 protein. Of approximately 12,000 distinct CDR3 sequences in the sample, about 22% were seen once. Sequenced sample: lung tumor tissue. These TCRs come from a man aged 60-69 years with non-small cell lung cancer. The CDR3 runs from the conserved cysteine through the conserved F or W. A D gene is named only where the DNA matches it firmly. A clone size is listed for some rows: how often the clone was seen (once, few, many), or a class if it is expanded.

D gene: TRBD1
clone size: medium-sized
J gene: TRBJ2-7
V gene: TRBV9
CDR3 protein: CASSDPDRGGYEQYF
CDR3 DNA: TGTGCCAGCAGCGACCCGGACAGGGGTGGCTACGAGCAGTACTTC

D gene: TRBD1
clone size: NA
J gene: TRBJ2-3
V gene: TRBV9
CDR3 protein: CASSRTGSTDTQYF
CDR3 DNA: TGTGCCAGCAGCCGGACAGGGAGCACAGATACGCAGTATTTT

D gene: NA
clone size: NA
J gene: TRBJ2-3
V gene: TRBV20-1
CDR3 protein: CSASRERSTDTQYF
CDR3 DNA: TGCAGTGCCAGCCGGGAGCGGAGCACAGATACGCAGTATTTT

D gene: TRBD1
clone size: many
J gene: TRBJ1-1
V gene: TRBV12-3/TRBV12-4
CDR3 protein: CASSSNRGTEAFF
CDR3 DNA: TGTGCCAGCAGTTCTAACAGGGGCACTGAAGCTTTCTTT

D gene: NA
clone size: few
J gene: TRBJ2-3
V gene: TRBV29-1
CDR3 protein: CSVGRGNTDTQYF
CDR3 DNA: TGCAGCGTTGGAAGGGGGAACACAGATACGCAGTATTTT

D gene: NA
clone size: NA
J gene: TRBJ1-6
V gene: TRBV5-6
CDR3 protein: CASSPSEEKTDYSSYNSPLHF
CDR3 DNA: TGTGCCAGCAGCCCGAGCGAAGAGAAGACGGACTATAGCTCCTATAATTCACCCCTCCACTTT

D gene: NA
clone size: NA
J gene: TRBJ1-1
V gene: TRBV19
CDR3 protein: CASSPEGRQSGTEAFF
CDR3 DNA: TGTGCCAGTAGTCCCGAAGGGAGGCAGTCGGGCACTGAAGCTTTCTTT

D gene: NA
clone size: NA
J gene: TRBJ1-1
V gene: TRBV18
CDR3 protein: CASSRVNTEAFF
CDR3 DNA: TGTGCCAGCTCACGTGTGAACACTGAAGCTTTCTTT

D gene: NA
clone size: NA
J gene: TRBJ2-3
V gene: TRBV11-2
CDR3 protein: CASSTGQITDTQYF
CDR3 DNA: TGTGCCAGCAGCACCGGACAGATCACAGATACGCAGTATTTT

D gene: NA
clone size: medium-sized
J gene: TRBJ2-7
V gene: TRBV11-3
CDR3 protein: CASSLGAGEHYYEQYF
CDR3 DNA: TGTGCCAGCAGCTTAGGTGCAGGGGAACACTACTACGAGCAGTACTTC

D gene: NA
clone size: NA
J gene: TRBJ1-6
V gene: TRBV5-1
CDR3 protein: CANSFQSSNSPLHF
CDR3 DNA: TGCGCCAACAGCTTTCAGTCGTCAAATTCACCCCTCCACTTT

D gene: NA
clone size: medium-sized
J gene: TRBJ1-2
V gene: TRBV25-1
CDR3 protein: CASSELYETGYGYTF
CDR3 DNA: TGTGCCAGCAGTGAACTCTACGAAACTGGCTATGGCTACACCTTC

D gene: NA
clone size: NA
J gene: TRBJ2-4
V gene: TRBV3-1
CDR3 protein: CASSLGRSNIQYF
CDR3 DNA: TGTGCCAGCAGCCTTGGACGAAGCAACATTCAGTACTTC

D gene: NA
clone size: NA
J gene: TRBJ1-2
V gene: TRBV7-2
CDR3 protein: CASSLTREALRGYTF
CDR3 DNA: TGTGCCAGCAGCTTAACTAGGGAGGCTTTACGTGGCTACACCTTC

D gene: TRBD1
clone size: medium-sized
J gene: TRBJ1-1
V gene: TRBV28
CDR3 protein: CASAESQGQAYAEAFF
CDR3 DNA: TGTGCCAGCGCTGAGAGTCAGGGACAGGCCTACGCTGAAGCTTTCTTT

D gene: TRBD2
clone size: NA
J gene: TRBJ2-1
V gene: TRBV6-2/TRBV6-3
CDR3 protein: CASSALTSGNEQFF
CDR3 DNA: TGTGCCAGCAGTGCGTTGACTAGCGGGAATGAGCAGTTCTTC

D gene: NA
clone size: medium-sized
J gene: TRBJ1-1
V gene: TRBV19
CDR3 protein: CASSIGSRDTEAFF
CDR3 DNA: TGTGCCAGTAGTATAGGAAGTAGGGACACTGAAGCTTTCTTT

D gene: NA
clone size: few
J gene: TRBJ1-1
V gene: TRBV4-1
CDR3 protein: CASSRPHDTEAFF
CDR3 DNA: TGCGCCAGCAGCCGACCACACGACACTGAAGCTTTCTTT

D gene: TRBD1
clone size: few
J gene: TRBJ2-1
V gene: TRBV12-3/TRBV12-4
CDR3 protein: CASGRQGMNEQFF
CDR3 DNA: TGTGCCAGCGGGAGACAGGGGATGAATGAGCAGTTCTTC

D gene: NA
clone size: few
J gene: TRBJ1-1
V gene: TRBV7-9
CDR3 protein: CASSSPAPNTEAFF
CDR3 DNA: TGTGCCAGCAGCTCCCCGGCACCGAACACTGAAGCTTTCTTT

D gene: NA
clone size: NA
J gene: TRBJ2-3
V gene: TRBV18
CDR3 protein: CASSPRDTQYF
CDR3 DNA: TGTGCCAGCTCACCCAGAGATACGCAGTATTTT

D gene: NA
clone size: few
J gene: TRBJ2-3
V gene: TRBV5-4
CDR3 protein: CASSHGGTDTQYF
CDR3 DNA: TGTGCCAGCAGCCATGGCGGGACAGATACGCAGTATTTT

D gene: TRBD2
clone size: medium-sized
J gene: TRBJ2-7
V gene: TRBV28
CDR3 protein: CASTSPRTSSYEQYF
CDR3 DNA: TGTGCCAGCACCTCCCCCCGGACTAGCTCCTACGAGCAGTACTTC

D gene: TRBD1
clone size: medium-sized
J gene: TRBJ1-1
V gene: TRBV18
CDR3 protein: CASSRDRGTEAFF
CDR3 DNA: TGTGCCAGCTCACGGGACAGGGGAACTGAAGCTTTCTTT

D gene: NA
clone size: many
J gene: TRBJ2-1
V gene: TRBV11-1
CDR3 protein: CASSLWAGSYNEQFF
CDR3 DNA: TGTGCCAGCAGTCTATGGGCGGGAAGCTACAATGAGCAGTTCTTC

D gene: TRBD1
clone size: few
J gene: TRBJ1-4
V gene: TRBV5-1
CDR3 protein: CASSFGTGYQLSTNEKLFF
CDR3 DNA: TGCGCCAGCAGCTTCGGGACAGGGTACCAACTTTCAACTAATGAAAAACTGTTTTTT

D gene: TRBD2
clone size: few
J gene: TRBJ2-1
V gene: TRBV3-1
CDR3 protein: CASSQDFGTSGDNEQFF
CDR3 DNA: TGTGCCAGCAGCCAAGATTTCGGCACTAGCGGAGACAATGAGCAGTTCTTC

D gene: NA
clone size: medium-sized
J gene: TRBJ1-5
V gene: TRBV30
CDR3 protein: CAWRRGRNQPQHF
CDR3 DNA: TGTGCCTGGAGAAGGGGCAGAAATCAGCCCCAGCATTTT

D gene: TRBD1
clone size: few
J gene: TRBJ1-1
V gene: TRBV9
CDR3 protein: CASSAGQGAMGEAFF
CDR3 DNA: TGTGCCAGCAGCGCTGGACAGGGGGCGATGGGTGAAGCTTTCTTT

D gene: TRBD2
clone size: few
J gene: TRBJ2-1
V gene: TRBV6-1
CDR3 protein: CASSDQAGYYNEQFF
CDR3 DNA: TGTGCCAGTTCCGACCAAGCGGGGTACTACAATGAGCAGTTCTTC

D gene: NA
clone size: many
J gene: TRBJ1-5
V gene: TRBV2
CDR3 protein: CASKVRATGQPQHF
CDR3 DNA: TGTGCCAGCAAGGTGAGGGCCACCGGGCAGCCCCAGCATTTT

D gene: TRBD2
clone size: NA
J gene: TRBJ2-1
V gene: TRBV2
CDR3 protein: CASSEDTSDNEQFF
CDR3 DNA: TGTGCCAGCAGTGAGGATACTAGCGACAATGAGCAGTTCTTC

D gene: NA
clone size: few
J gene: TRBJ1-6
V gene: TRBV4-1
CDR3 protein: CASSQEGGSSYNSPLHF
CDR3 DNA: TGCGCCAGCAGCCAAGAGGGGGGGAGCTCCTATAATTCACCCCTCCACTTT

D gene: TRBD2
clone size: medium-sized
J gene: TRBJ2-7
V gene: TRBV2
CDR3 protein: CASRLLAGSTYEQYF
CDR3 DNA: TGTGCCAGCAGATTACTAGCGGGATCTACCTACGAGCAGTACTTC

D gene: TRBD1
clone size: few
J gene: TRBJ2-2
V gene: TRBV19
CDR3 protein: CASSPRQGFTGELFF
CDR3 DNA: TGTGCCAGTAGTCCTCGACAGGGCTTCACCGGGGAGCTGTTTTTT

D gene: NA
clone size: few
J gene: TRBJ2-7
V gene: TRBV3-1
CDR3 protein: CASSYNVDVSSYEQYF
CDR3 DNA: TGTGCCAGCAGCTACAACGTGGACGTGAGCTCCTACGAGCAGTACTTC

D gene: NA
clone size: NA
J gene: TRBJ2-3
V gene: TRBV28
CDR3 protein: CASSLYYGSTDTRYF
CDR3 DNA: TGTGCCAGCAGTTTATACTACGGGAGCACAGATACGCGGTATTTT

D gene: NA
clone size: NA
J gene: TRBJ1-1
V gene: TRBV28
CDR3 protein: CASSYPKGKGTEAFF
CDR3 DNA: TGTGCCAGCAGTTACCCCAAGGGGAAGGGCACTGAAGCTTTCTTT

D gene: NA
clone size: few
J gene: TRBJ2-5
V gene: TRBV4-2
CDR3 protein: CASSSQGSQETQYF
CDR3 DNA: TGTGCCAGCAGTAGCCAAGGGAGCCAAGAGACCCAGTACTTC

D gene: NA
clone size: few
J gene: TRBJ1-5
V gene: TRBV6-1
CDR3 protein: CASSEVQGAYQPQHF
CDR3 DNA: TGTGCCAGCAGTGAAGTACAGGGCGCGTATCAGCCCCAGCATTTT

D gene: NA
clone size: few
J gene: TRBJ1-1
V gene: TRBV19
CDR3 protein: CASKGSGRLNTEAFF
CDR3 DNA: TGTGCCAGTAAGGGATCGGGACGCTTGAACACTGAAGCTTTCTTT

D gene: NA
clone size: few
J gene: TRBJ2-1
V gene: TRBV11-3
CDR3 protein: CASSPGRLNEQFF
CDR3 DNA: TGTGCCAGCAGCCCGGGCCGGTTGAATGAGCAGTTCTTC

D gene: NA
clone size: medium-sized
J gene: TRBJ2-7
V gene: TRBV19
CDR3 protein: CASSPGPVSREQYF
CDR3 DNA: TGTGCCAGTAGTCCCGGACCGGTATCTCGGGAGCAGTACTTC

D gene: NA
clone size: many
J gene: TRBJ2-3
V gene: TRBV5-1
CDR3 protein: CASSLPTDTQYF
CDR3 DNA: TGCGCCAGCAGCTTGCCCACAGATACGCAGTATTTT

D gene: TRBD2
clone size: NA
J gene: TRBJ2-1
V gene: TRBV7-9
CDR3 protein: CASSLGGGTSGLYNEQFF
CDR3 DNA: TGTGCCAGCAGCTTAGGGGGCGGGACTAGCGGACTCTACAATGAGCAGTTCTTC